This T cell receptor (beta chain) is drawn from a study of PD-1 blockade in classical Hodgkin lymphoma. Study at large: Administration of nivolumab to patients was at 3 mg/kg intravenously every 2 weeks.

About this clone: Its specificity is unknown.

Regarding time point: cycle 4 day 1 (C4D1), after around six weeks of nivolumab. Every patient relapsed after autologous stem cell transplantation, and brentuximab vedotin exposure varied. Trimming at V came to 1 base and at J to 2 bases, leaving 5 bases not matched to a gene. The CDR3 length is 17 residues. Germline V gene data show CDR1 as SGHRS and CDR2 as YFSETQ. Study-level findings and limits: Baseline diversity in complete responders resembled that of newly diagnosed patients.

The repertoire was sequenced with immunoSEQ multiplex PCR; TCRdb's copy has only in-frame clones and lacks some. The sample lists about 16,000 clones, roughly 85% occurring once. The source of this sequence is a human donor with classical Hodgkin lymphoma. Sample: peripheral blood mononuclear cells (PBMCs), taken before the fourth cycle of nivolumab. The chain has TRBV5-1 and TRBJ2-5; 13 nucleotides line up with TRBD2. CDR3 sequence (DNA): TGCGCCAGCAGCTTGTCAGGACTAGCGGGGGTTCAAGAGACCCAGTACTTC. This encodes CASSLSGLAGVQETQYF.